This T cell receptor (beta chain) was recorded in a study of radiotherapy plus CTLA-4 blockade in lung cancer. Study context: Patients showed objective responses in about 20% of cases, and disease control was achieved by under 35%.

Focal radiation and CTLA-4 blockade (ipilimumab) were tested in chemo-refractory metastatic non-small-cell lung cancer patients. To note about this clone: Its antigen is not identified.

The ends were cut back, 5 bases at V and 3 bases at J, with 18 bases in the middle. The germline V gene encodes CDR1 SGHTA and CDR2 FQGTGA. The CDR3 runs to 16 residues. Clones were sequenced by immunoSEQ multiplex PCR, and TCRdb holds only the in-frame ones, with some missing. The table shows about 53,000 clones, with roughly 86% occurring only once. Study results and limitations: Early blood T cell clone changes and increased post-radiation serum interferon-beta were reportedly the strongest response predictors.

The TCR sequence derives from a human donor with non-small cell lung cancer whose response to radiotherapy plus ipilimumab could not be evaluated. The chain uses TRBV7-3 and TRBJ2-3, with TRBD1 as a possible D gene (6 bases). The sample was peripheral blood, taken from a patient treated with radiotherapy plus ipilimumab. The CDR3 here is CASSPTRGSRTDTQYF. The CDR3 coding sequence is TGTGCCAGCAGCCCCACCAGGGGTAGTAGGACAGATACGCAGTATTTT.